These T cell receptor beta chains were read from a single sample in a study of technical replicates of blood from a few donors. Clones were sequenced by immunoSEQ multiplex PCR, and TCRdb holds only the in-frame ones, with some missing. This table has 90,000 to 100,000 clones, about 96% appearing once. Sequenced input: T cells isolated from PBMCs. The receptors derive from a human donor in good health. CDR3s include the opening cysteine and the closing phenylalanine or tryptophan. Fields, in order: D gene, J gene, clone size, V gene, CDR3 DNA, CDR3 protein. D genes are given only for firm matches. Clone sizes are given selectively: once, few, many, or a class where the clone is expanded.

- TRBJ2-1 - TRBV19 TGTGCCAGTAGTCTCCGGGACTTTGGCCATGAGCAGTTCTTC CASSLRDFGHEQFF
- TRBJ1-5 - TRBV7-2 TGTGCCAGCAGCCTAGACAGGCAAGACGGACAGCCCCAGCATTTT CASSLDRQDGQPQHF
TRBD1 TRBJ1-2 - TRBV14 TGTGCCAGCAGCCAAACCGGGACAGGGCAGGGCTACACCTTC CASSQTGTGQGYTF
- TRBJ2-7 - TRBV4-1 TGCGCCAGCAGCCAAGATTGGGGACTCCTTCCGAAGCAGTACTTC CASSQDWGLLPKQYF
- TRBJ1-1 - TRBV6-1 TGTGCCAGCAGGGCTCCGAACACTGAAGCTTTCTTT CASRAPNTEAFF
- TRBJ1-1 once TRBV19 TGTGCCAGTAGTATAGCGGCGTGGAGCGGCAATGAAGCTTTCTTT CASSIAAWSGNEAFF
TRBD1 TRBJ1-2 - TRBV2 TGTGCCAGCAGTGGGGACAGGGGGCCTGGCTACACCTTC CASSGDRGPGYTF
TRBD2 TRBJ2-1 once TRBV10-3 TGTGCCATCAGTATAGCGGGAGTACAGCCCAATGAGCAGTTCTTC CAISIAGVQPNEQFF
- TRBJ2-1 once TRBV9 TGTGCCAGCAGCCAGAGGAGGATCGACTACAATGAGCAGTTCTTC CASSQRRIDYNEQFF
- TRBJ1-2 - TRBV6-6 TGTGCCAGCAGTTACCTTGGACAGAACTATGGCTACACCTTC CASSYLGQNYGYTF
- TRBJ2-5 - TRBV28 TGTGCCAGCAGTCCCCTCCTCGTCGAGGGAGCCCAGGCAAGGAGGACCCAGTACTTC CASSPLLVEGAQARRTQYF
TRBD2 TRBJ2-3 - TRBV19 TGTGCCAGTAGTATAGGACTAGCGGGAACTAGCACAGATACGCAGTATTTT CASSIGLAGTSTDTQYF
- TRBJ2-1 - TRBV7-2 TGTGCCAGCAGCTTGAATCCAGGGACTTACAGTTGGATTGAGCAGTTCTTC CASSLNPGTYSWIEQFF
- TRBJ2-7 - TRBV9 TGTGCCAGCAGCGTAGCCGCATCGGCAGGGGTCTACGAGCAGTACTTC CASSVAASAGVYEQYF
- TRBJ2-7 - TRBV4-1 TGCGCCAGCAGCCAAGATGCGACTGCTACCTACGAGCAGTACTTC CASSQDATATYEQYF
- TRBJ1-1 - TRBV6-5 TGTGCCAGCAGTCGGGGGGGGACTGAAGCTTTCTTT CASSRGGTEAFF
TRBD2 TRBJ2-2 once TRBV5-6 TGTGCCAGCAGCCTCTTAGGCGGGAGGGCCGGGGAGCTGTTTTTT CASSLLGGRAGELFF
- TRBJ1-4 - TRBV15 TGTGCCACCAGCAGGGGGGAGGCTGAAAAACTGTTTTTT CATSRGEAEKLFF
- TRBJ2-2 - TRBV2 TGTGCCAGCAGCGGACAGATTACCGGGGAGCTGTTTTTT CASSGQITGELFF
- TRBJ2-1 - TRBV5-1 TGCGCCAGCAGCCCCTCCCGGGACTCCAAAGAGCAGTTCTTC CASSPSRDSKEQFF
- TRBJ2-5 - TRBV7-4 TGTGCCAGCAGTCCGGACCGCAGCGGCGAGACCCAGTACTTC CASSPDRSGETQYF
TRBD1 TRBJ1-2 - TRBV29-1 TGCAGCGTTGAGGGTAGGGGGCGCGGCTATGGCTACACCTTC CSVEGRGRGYGYTF
TRBD1 TRBJ1-1 - TRBV30 TGTGCCTGGAGTCTGGGGACAGGGCCGAACACTGAAGCTTTCTTT CAWSLGTGPNTEAFF
- TRBJ2-7 - TRBV21-1 TGTGCCAGCAGCAAAGTTGAATGGGACAGGTTTTACGAGCAGTACTTC CASSKVEWDRFYEQYF
- TRBJ1-1 - TRBV9 TGTGCCAGCAGCGTAGTCAGGGATACTGAAGCTTTCTTT CASSVVRDTEAFF
TRBD2 TRBJ2-7 - TRBV7-8 TGTGCCAGCAGCCTTTGGGGGGGAAAGGAGCAGTACTTC CASSLWGGKEQYF
TRBD2 TRBJ2-1 once TRBV27 TGTGCCAGCAGTTACGGGAGGGCCGGTAGAGAGCAGTTCTTC CASSYGRAGREQFF
- TRBJ2-7 - TRBV6-5 TGTGCCAGCAGTTACTCGACCGGCAGGACCTACGAGCAGTACTTC CASSYSTGRTYEQYF
- TRBJ1-1 few TRBV30 TGTGCCTGGAATGGACAGAGGAACACTGAAGCTTTCTTT CAWNGQRNTEAFF
- TRBJ1-3 - TRBV13 TGTGCCAGCTCATGGGGCAGGGTTCAGATCGGAAACACCATATATTTT CASSWGRVQIGNTIYF
TRBD1 TRBJ1-2 - TRBV7-6 TGTGCCAGCAGCTTAGGACAGGGAGGTAGTGGCTACACCTTC CASSLGQGGSGYTF
- TRBJ1-1 - TRBV2 TGTGCCAGCAGTGAGTGGGGGGGCAGGAACACTGAAGCTTTCTTT CASSEWGGRNTEAFF
- TRBJ2-7 - TRBV19 TGTGCCAGTAGTGAGGGGGTCGACGAGCAGTACTTC CASSEGVDEQYF
TRBD1 TRBJ1-1 - TRBV9 TGTGCCAGCAGCGTTACCGGGACAGCAACTGAAGCTTTCTTT CASSVTGTATEAFF
- TRBJ1-2 - TRBV4-2 TGTGCCAGCAGCCCCCCGGGTGGTGTTGACTATGGCTACACCTTC CASSPPGGVDYGYTF
TRBD2 TRBJ2-3 - TRBV6-1 TGTGCCACCGGACTAGAAAGGATAGATACGCAGTATTTT CATGLERIDTQYF
- TRBJ1-4 once TRBV28 TGTGCCAGCAGTTTAAGGGGTGGCAGGGGAAAGGGCGAAAAACTGTTTTTT CASSLRGGRGKGEKLFF
TRBD1 TRBJ1-2 - TRBV6-1 TGTGCCAGCAGTGAACGTGGGACAGGGGTAAATGGCTACACCTTC CASSERGTGVNGYTF
TRBD1 TRBJ2-1 - TRBV19 TGTGCCAGTAGTATAGAGACCGGACAGGGGAATGAGCAGTTCTTC CASSIETGQGNEQFF
- TRBJ2-7 - TRBV29-1 TGCAGCGTGGGGACATTTCACGAGCAGTACTTC CSVGTFHEQYF
- TRBJ1-2 - TRBV9 TGTGCCAGCAGCATCAACAGTGACTATGGCTACACCTTC CASSINSDYGYTF
- TRBJ1-4 once TRBV4-3 TGCGCCAGCAGCCAAGATAGCCAGCGGAATGAAAAACTGTTTTTT CASSQDSQRNEKLFF